This TCR beta chain stems from a study of cytomegalovirus exposure and HLA in healthy donors. This CDR3 has 14 residues. The V and J ends lost 5 bases and 5 bases respectively, with 12 bases between them. Germline V CDR1 and CDR2: SGHTA, FQGNSA. The PCR contained 60 Vbeta and 13 Jbeta primers. Clones were sequenced by immunoSEQ multiplex PCR, and TCRdb holds only the in-frame ones, with some missing. Among some 150,000 clones listed, about 71% were seen once. Input material: PBMCs. The TCR sequence derives from a woman aged 25 to 39 in good health and CMV-seronegative. This chain connects TRBV7-2 to TRBJ1-4; the D gene is possibly TRBD1 (5 bases). CDR3 in amino acids: CASSPGNLNEKLFF. CDR3 in DNA: TGTGCCAGCAGCCCAGGGAACTTAAATGAAAAACTGTTTTTT.